This T cell receptor (beta chain) was identified in a study of control samples from healthy donors and cancer patients. The CDR3 has 18 amino acids. The trim removed 3 bases at V and 0 bases at J, leaving 7 bases unmatched. Germline V gene data show CDR1 as MGHDK and CDR2 as SYGVNS. This clone showed up just once. Sequenced by immunoSEQ multiplex PCR; TCRdb stores in-frame clones only, minus some. The data contain around 180,000 clones, around nine tenths of them singletons. V and J are TRBV25-1 and TRBJ2-6; 8 nucleotides align to TRBD1. The source of this sequence is a woman younger than 45 in good health. Specimen: blood. The CDR3 DNA follows: TGTGCCAGCAGTGAGGGGACAGGTCCCCGCTCTGGGGCCAACGTCCTGACTTTC. Translated, it gives CASSEGTGPRSGANVLTF.